This entry is about one TCR beta chain. Its antigen is as yet unknown. Germline CDR1 and CDR2: WNHNN and SYGVQD (reference sequence). The V and J ends lost 3 bases and 8 bases, in that order; junction bases with no gene match: 14. The CDR3 spans 16 residues. This specimen belongs to a study of T cell responses to AZD1222 COVID-19 vaccine. Libraries were prepared by immunoSEQ multiplex PCR; TCRdb keeps only in-frame clonotypes and omits some of them. The table has more than 110,000 clones, approximately 92% seen once. Points from the study as a whole: CD4 TCRs covered the whole spike, strongest at regions 160-218 and 743-854. Increases in Spike-specific TCR breadth and depth were seen after two AZD1222 doses.

The clonotype comes from an adult in good health. This chain uses TRBV10-1 with TRBJ1-1; 8 nucleotides match TRBD1. The specimen was peripheral blood, collected on day 0 of AZD1222 vaccination. CDR3 in amino acids: CASSDSRGPTLLEAFF. For the CDR3, the DNA is TGCGCCAGCAGTGACTCCAGGGGGCCGACATTACTGGAAGCTTTCTTT.